The source of this TCR beta chain is a study of blood T cell repertoires in COVID-19. The data were produced by immunoSEQ multiplex PCR, yet TCRdb's version contains in-frame clones alone and is incomplete. The table shows 100,000 to 150,000 clones, with roughly 90% occurring only once. The CDR3 has 13 amino acids. From germline, CDR1 is SGHAT and CDR2 FQNNGV. Trimming took off 5 bases at V and 8 bases at J, with 15 bases between the two ends. Material for sequencing was peripheral blood. The chain recombines TRBV11-2 with TRBJ1-2, with D unclear. The origin of this receptor is a man aged 45-65 years with acute or convalescent COVID-19. The CDR3 loop reads CASSLPWAGGYTF. The CDR3, as DNA: TGTGCCAGCAGCCTACCCTGGGCCGGAGGCTACACCTTC.